What follows is one TCR beta chain and its context. The data were taken from a study of blood T cells in healthy people across ages. Next came a second PCR, run for about 6 to 12 cycles, which used a sample-barcoded 5' primer along with a J-beta primer mix. MiXCR was run by TCRdb on the 5' RACE reads, yielding one entry per CDR3 protein. The sample carries about 1,400,000 distinct CDR3 sequences, roughly 40% recorded once. This CDR3 contains 15 residues. Trimming stripped 6 bases from V and 2 bases from J, with 15 bases between. The sample was blood. The clonotype originates from a woman between 18 and 29 years old in good health. V gene TRBV12-3 or TRBV12-4 combines with J gene TRBJ2-3; the D gene could be TRBD1 or TRBD2 (5 bases each). The CDR3, as DNA: TGTGCCAGCAGGTCCCCGGGACCAAACACAGATACGCAGTATTTT. Encoded protein: CASRSPGPNTDTQYF.